This TCR beta chain originates from a study of cytomegalovirus exposure and HLA in healthy donors. Whole-study results and caveats: With further analysis later on, most CMV-associated TCR beta chains appeared HLA-restricted. A prior analysis recorded that most TCR beta V segments were productive about 87% or about 30% of the time.

Note on this clone: Antigen: not known.

The PCR contained 60 Vbeta and 13 Jbeta primers. In the authors' methods: In a later analysis, of 84 million or so unique beta chains, roughly 9.9 million appeared in at least two donors. Profiled with immunoSEQ multiplex PCR; TCRdb holds only in-frame clones, not every one. V and J calls and clone size come straight from that table; D and trimming were deduced from the DNA. The table includes hundreds of thousands of clones, approximately 83% detected once. The sample comprised PBMCs. This receptor was identified in a girl aged 10 to 17 in good health and CMV-seronegative.

The CDR3 sequence is CASSSGFGGRFRVYGYTF. The CDR3 DNA reads TGTGCCAGCAGTTCGGGTTTCGGGGGGCGTTTTCGGGTCTATGGCTACACCTTC. The chain combines TRBV28 with TRBJ1-2; D might be TRBD1 (6 bases). Germline loops: CDR1 MDHEN, CDR2 SYDVKM. The CDR3 contains 18 residues. Deletions cut 4 bases from V and 4 bases from J, with 25 bases between.